These 29 T cell receptor beta chains came from one sample sequenced in a study of radiotherapy plus CTLA-4 blockade in lung cancer. Libraries were prepared by immunoSEQ multiplex PCR; TCRdb keeps only in-frame clonotypes and omits some of them. This table holds 75,000 to 100,000 clones, about 91% found once. The specimen was peripheral blood, collected from a patient treated with radiotherapy plus ipilimumab. The source is a human donor with non-small cell lung cancer that progressed on radiotherapy plus ipilimumab.

J is TRBJ2-1 and V is TRBV5-6; 8 bases match TRBD2. Germline V gene sequence: CDR1 SGHDT, CDR2 YYEEEE. V gave up 4 bases and J gave up 0 bases; unmatched junction bases: 6. CDR3 length: 16 amino acids. The chain's CDR3 is CASSVLLAASYNEQFF. The CDR3 bases are TGTGCCAGCAGCGTACTACTAGCGGCCTCCTACAATGAGCAGTTCTTC.

The CDR3 loop reads CATSREGKNEQYF. The CDR3 DNA follows: TGTGCCACCAGCAGAGAAGGTAAAAACGAGCAGTACTTC. The genes are TRBV15 and TRBJ2-7; D gene uncertain. CDR1 is LNHNV and CDR2 is YYDKDF in the germline V gene (reference sequence). The length of the CDR3 is 13 residues. V was pared by 0 bases and J by 5 bases, with 8 bases between.

The chain joins TRBV7-8 to TRBJ2-3; D is uncertain. CDR1 is SGHVS and CDR2 is FQNEAQ in the germline V gene. The CDR3 totals 14 residues. The V end was cut by 5 bases, the J end by 6 bases, with 15 bases between. Here the CDR3 reads CASSPFRPKDTQYF. CDR3 DNA: TGTGCCAGCAGCCCCTTCCGGCCCAAGGATACGCAGTATTTT.

This chain uses TRBV9 with TRBJ2-1; 12 nucleotides line up with TRBD2. CDR3 length equals 16 residues. Trimming cost V 0 bases and J 11 bases; bases outside gene matches: 9. CDR1 and CDR2 from the germline V gene are SGDLS and YYNGEE. The CDR3 reads CASSVGLAGGATQQFF. The CDR3 region has the DNA TGTGCCAGCAGCGTAGGCCTAGCGGGAGGGGCAACACAGCAGTTCTTC. Full variable domain (outside the CDR3, taken from reference TRBV9 and TRBJ2-1): DSGVTQTPKHLITATGQRVTLRCSPRSGDLSVYWYQQSLDQGLQFLIQYYNGEERAKGNILERFSAQQFPDLHSELNLSSLELGDSALYFCASSVGLAGGATQQFFGPGTRLTVL.

The rearrangement links TRBV12-5 to TRBJ2-2; maybe TRBD1 (5 bases). The V gene lost 6 bases and the J gene lost 4 bases, with 12 bases spanning the gap. The length of the CDR3 is 14 residues. Germline CDR1 is LGHNT and CDR2 is FRNRAP. CDR3 residues: CASGSQVGTGELFF. In DNA form, the CDR3 reads TGTGCTAGTGGCTCACAGGTGGGCACCGGGGAGCTGTTTTTT.

The chain recombines TRBV21-1 with TRBJ1-2. TRBV21-1 is designated a pseudogene. The CDR3 sequence is 15 residues long. The CDR3 loop is CARYLRDGDNYGYTF. The CDR3 nucleotides are TGTGCCAGGTATCTCCGGGACGGAGATAACTATGGCTACACCTTC.

The chain recombines TRBV5-1 with TRBJ2-5; possibly TRBD2 for D (7 bases). The J call may be wrong; the DNA end is better matched by TRBJ2-7. The CDR3 is 15 amino acids. Germline CDR1 reads SGHRS; CDR2 reads YFSETQ. As DNA, the CDR3 is TGCGCCAGCAGCCCTGGGGGGGGCCTGGGATACGAGCAGTACTTC. Translating it yields CASSPGGGLGYEQYF.

The chain carries TRBV29-1 and TRBJ2-5, with D possibly called TRBD1 or TRBD2 (6 bases each). Trimming cost V 3 bases and J 5 bases, with 10 bases left between them. The germline V gene encodes CDR1 SQVTM and CDR2 ANQGSEA. The CDR3 length is 12 residues. The CDR3 coding sequence is TGCAGCGTTGATTGGGGGGCGGAGACCCAGTACTTC. Translation gives CSVDWGAETQYF.

This chain links TRBV4-1 with TRBJ2-2; D call uncertain. This CDR3 contains 15 residues. V dropped 2 bases and J dropped 0 bases, with 7 bases sitting between them. In germline, CDR1 is MGHRA, CDR2 YSYEKL. This chain's CDR3 is CASSQTAANTGELFF. For the CDR3, the DNA is TGCGCCAGCAGCCAAACTGCGGCGAACACCGGGGAGCTGTTTTTT.

The chain has TRBV5-1 and TRBJ1-2; D is possibly TRBD1 (5 bases). V was clipped by 2 bases and J by 8 bases, with 10 bases between them. The CDR3 runs 12 residues. CDR1 is SGHRS, CDR2 YFSETQ, per germline. The CDR3 bases are TGCGCCAGCAGCTTTAGGGGCGGCGGCTACACCTTC. Translating it yields CASSFRGGGYTF.

This clone was observed a few times. The chain couples TRBV6-1 to TRBJ2-3; perhaps TRBD1 as D (5 bases). The CDR3 runs to 13 residues. Germline V lookup: CDR1 MNHNS, CDR2 SASEGT. Trimming took 6 bases from V and 9 from J, leaving 16 bases between them. CDR3 sequence (DNA): TGTGCCAGCAGCCGGTCGGACACCCAGACGCAGTATTTT. It encodes CASSRSDTQTQYF.

In regard to this clone: The junction and the germline gene differ at one end; a read error may be behind it. The same CDR3 is also encoded by other DNA sequences in this sample. The chain links TRBV18 to TRBJ1-2, with TRBD1 matching over 7 bases. This CDR3 contains 13 residues. In germline, CDR1 is KGHSH, CDR2 LQKENI. CDR3 sequence (DNA): TGCGCCAGCTCTCCCGACAGGGACTATGGCTACACCTTC. Amino acid sequence: CASSPDRDYGYTF.

This clone was counted once. This chain joins TRBV7-8 and TRBJ2-3, with D uncertain. V was shortened by 5 bases and J by 3 bases, with 0 bases between the two germline ends. The CDR3 loop spans 10 amino acids. The germline CDR1 and CDR2 sequences are SGHVS and FQNEAQ. The CDR3 DNA sequence: TGTGCCAGCAGCACAGATACGCAGTATTTT. This codes for CASSTDTQYF. Full variable domain (missing parts from reference TRBV7-8 and TRBJ2-3): GAGVSQSPRYKVAKRGQDVALRCDPISGHVSLFWYQQALGQGPEFLTYFQNEAQLDKSGLPSDRFFAERPEGSVSTLKIQRTQQEDSAVYLCASSTDTQYFGPGTRLTVL.

V is TRBV7-9 and J is TRBJ2-5, with D possibly being TRBD1 (5 bases). The CDR3 loop spans 16 amino acids. Germline CDR1 and CDR2: SEHNR and FQNEAQ (reference sequence). The V end was cut by 0 bases, the J end by 4 bases, with 15 bases between. The CDR3 bases are TGTGCCAGCAGCTTAGCATCAGGGCTAAGGGGAGAGACCCAGTACTTC. Protein: CASSLASGLRGETQYF.

The chain links TRBV25-1 to TRBJ2-5; D not resolved. CDR1 MGHDK and CDR2 SYGVNS come from the germline V gene. This CDR3 is 15 amino acids long. The V and J ends lost 4 bases and 5 bases respectively, with 17 bases between them. The CDR3 protein is CASSGGETMLETQYF. The CDR3 bases are TGTGCCAGCAGTGGTGGTGAGACAATGTTGGAGACCCAGTACTTC.

This rearrangement joins TRBV6-1 to TRBJ2-1, with D unresolved. From germline, CDR1 is MNHNS and CDR2 SASEGT. The V end lost 6 bases, the J end lost 8 bases, and 8 bases lay between the germline ends. The CDR3 totals 11 residues. CDR3 sequence reads: CASSYKDEQFF. The CDR3 bases are TGTGCCAGCAGCTACAAGGATGAGCAGTTCTTC.

This clone appeared a single time. This chain links TRBV10-3 with TRBJ2-2, with unresolved D. The CDR3 consists of 14 residues. From germline, CDR1 is ENHRY and CDR2 SYGVKD. The ends were cut back, 8 bases at V and 2 bases at J, with 12 bases in the middle. For the CDR3, the DNA is TGTGCCATCTCTACTGTTCCAAACACCGGGGAGCTGTTTTTT. This gives the protein CAISTVPNTGELFF.

The chain recombines TRBV27 with TRBJ2-1; 10 bases are a match to TRBD1. The CDR3 runs 19 residues. V trimming: 1 base; J trimming: 0 bases; junction bases outside the gene matches: 9. Per the germline V gene, CDR1 is MNHEY and CDR2 is SMNVEV (reference sequence). The CDR3 spells CASSLFGTGVLSSYNEQFF. In DNA form, the CDR3 reads TGTGCCAGCAGTTTATTTGGGACAGGGGTCCTCAGCTCCTACAATGAGCAGTTCTTC.

This clone was seen a handful of times. The V and J genes are TRBV6-5 and TRBJ1-1; D might be TRBD1 (5 bases). The germline gives CDR1 MNHEY, CDR2 SVGAGI. The V end was cut by 7 bases, the J end by 0 bases, with 15 bases between. CDR3 length: 15 amino acids. The CDR3 DNA sequence: TGTGCCAGCACTCATCGCTGGGGGTTGAACACTGAAGCTTTCTTT. Translating gives CASTHRWGLNTEAFF.

This clone came up once. This rearrangement joins TRBV5-1 to TRBJ2-4; 7 nucleotides align to TRBD1. Unmatched junction bases numbered 11, after V lost 5 bases and J lost 9 bases. The CDR3 contains 14 residues. Germline V gene data show CDR1 as SGHRS and CDR2 as YFSETQ. Written as DNA, the CDR3 is TGCGCCAGCAGTCCGGTCGTAGCAGGGGGCATTCAGTACTTC. The encoded protein is CASSPVVAGGIQYF.

V is TRBV19 and J is TRBJ1-4, with TRBD1 matching 9 bases. J was trimmed by 2 bases and V by 5 bases; bases with no gene match: 6. Germline lookup yields CDR1 LNHDA and CDR2 SQIVND (reference sequence). The CDR3 extends over 16 amino acids. CDR3 region: CASSFGQGRTNEKLFF. CDR3 coding DNA: TGTGCCAGTAGTTTCGGACAGGGGAGGACTAATGAAAAACTGTTTTTT.

This clone showed up just a few times. The rearrangement joins TRBV5-1 to TRBJ2-7; TRBD1 matches 9 bases. Per germline, CDR1 SGHRS and CDR2 YFSETQ. The CDR3 length is 13 residues. After removal of 5 bases from V and 5 bases from J, the junction contained 5 bases not matched to a gene. The CDR3 sequence is CASRGTGLDEQYF. CDR3 sequence (DNA): TGCGCCAGCAGGGGGACAGGGCTGGACGAGCAGTACTTC.

In DNA form, the CDR3 reads TGTGCCAGCAGCTTGGGGCAGGTAACTCAGTACTTC. Protein: CASSLGQVTQYF. This rearrangement joins TRBV5-5 to TRBJ2-4; D gene ambiguous. V lost 0 bases to trimming and J lost 12 bases, with 10 bases between them. The CDR3 totals 12 residues. From germline, CDR1 is SGHKS and CDR2 YYEKEE (reference sequence).

V usage is TRBV5-1 and J usage is TRBJ2-7; 9 positions match TRBD2. This CDR3 has 15 amino acids. Germline V gene sequence: CDR1 SGHRS, CDR2 YFSETQ. Trimming at V came to 4 bases and at J to 2 bases, leaving 7 bases not matched to a gene. The DNA of the CDR3 is TGCGCCAGCAGCCTGGGGGCTAGCGGGACCTACGAGCAGTACTTC. Its protein product is CASSLGASGTYEQYF.

Only one count was recorded for this clone. V usage is TRBV25-1 and J usage is TRBJ1-3; 8 nucleotides align to TRBD1. Trimming took 7 bases from V and 4 from J; bases not matched to a gene: 9. Germline CDR1 is MGHDK and CDR2 is SYGVNS. The CDR3 contains 15 residues. The CDR3 sequence is CASTPGTGGGNTIYF. The CDR3 coding sequence is TGTGCCAGCACGCCAGGGACAGGAGGGGGAAACACCATATATTTT.

The chain couples TRBV4-1 to TRBJ2-3, with D uncertain. The CDR3 is 14 amino acids. V dropped 1 base and J dropped 2 bases, with 7 bases sitting between them. The germline gives CDR1 MGHRA, CDR2 YSYEKL. The chain's CDR3 is CASSQAELTDTQYF. The CDR3 DNA is TGCGCCAGCAGCCAAGCGGAGCTCACAGATACGCAGTATTTT.

The J gene is TRBJ1-5, the V gene TRBV19; possibly TRBD1 for D (5 bases). The CDR3 runs to 16 residues. The V end was cut by 1 base, the J end by 1 base, with 11 bases between. Germline values: CDR1 LNHDA, CDR2 SQIVND (reference sequence). CDR3: CASSIAGIVSNQPQHF. Written as DNA, the CDR3 is TGTGCCAGTAGTATAGCAGGGATCGTAAGCAATCAGCCCCAGCATTTT.

V is TRBV9 and J is TRBJ1-2, with a possible D match to TRBD1 (5 bases). From germline, CDR1 is SGDLS and CDR2 YYNGEE. This CDR3 is 14 amino acids long. V lost 0 bases, J lost 5 bases, and 11 bases lay in between. The DNA for the CDR3 is TGTGCCAGCAGCGTAGGGGTTACAGGATATGGCTACACCTTC. Amino acid sequence: CASSVGVTGYGYTF.

J is TRBJ2-2 and V is TRBV29-1, with TRBD1 identical over 10 bases. Trimming cost V 3 bases and J 3 bases; bases outside gene matches: 4. This CDR3 has 15 amino acids. Germline V gene sequence: CDR1 SQVTM, CDR2 ANQGSEA. CDR3 coding DNA: TGCAGCGTTGAGACAGGGGGCTGGTACACCGGGGAGCTGTTTTTT. Translated: CSVETGGWYTGELFF.